These 20 T cell receptor beta chains share one sample of origin, sequenced in a study of blood T cell repertoires in COVID-19. Sequencing was performed with immunoSEQ multiplex PCR; in TCRdb, only in-frame clones are kept and a portion is missing. The sample carries 55,000 to 75,000 clones, around 80% recorded once. The sample consisted of peripheral blood. The receptors originated from a man of 80 years or more with acute or convalescent COVID-19.

V and J are TRBV7-3 and TRBJ2-2, with 7 bases identical to TRBD2. In germline, CDR1 is SGHTA, CDR2 FQGTGA. Trimming at V came to 2 bases and at J to 4 bases, leaving 4 bases not matched to a gene. This CDR3 comprises 15 residues. The CDR3 nucleotides read TGTGCCAGCAGCTTAGGACTAGGTAGCACCGGGGAGCTGTTTTTT. This encodes CASSLGLGSTGELFF.

This chain connects TRBV18 to TRBJ1-4, with D tentatively TRBD1 (6 bases). The germline V gene encodes CDR1 KGHSH and CDR2 LQKENI. Trimming took off 2 bases at V and 8 bases at J, with 18 bases between the two ends. This CDR3 is built from 16 residues. The CDR3 protein is CASSPGGAGQEEKLFF. CDR3 nucleotide sequence: TGTGCCAGCTCACCAGGGGGCGCCGGTCAGGAGGAAAAACTGTTTTTT.

CDR3 region: CASTALPMSIQYF. The CDR3 nucleotides read TGTGCCAGTACCGCCCTTCCTATGAGCATTCAGTACTTC. The chain uses TRBV19 and TRBJ2-4, with D uncertain. V was clipped by 7 bases and J by 9 bases, with 16 bases between them. Germline loops: CDR1 LNHDA, CDR2 SQIVND (reference sequence). The CDR3 loop spans 13 amino acids.

The chain is built from TRBV5-4 and TRBJ2-7, with 11 bases identical to TRBD2. The germline V gene has CDR1 SGHNT and CDR2 YYREEE (reference sequence). Germline trimming cut 7 bases from V and 4 bases from J; bases unmatched to any gene: 10. The CDR3 spans 15 residues. DNA of the CDR3: TGTGCCAGCCGCGGTCGGGCTAGCGGGAGGTACGAGCAGTACTTC. This codes for CASRGRASGRYEQYF.

CDR3 coding DNA: TGTGCCAGCAGCCTGAACCCGGGCACAGATACGCAGTATTTT. This translates into CASSLNPGTDTQYF. This rearrangement joins TRBV3-1 (or the pseudogene TRBV3-2) to TRBJ2-3; D remains ambiguous. Germline CDR1 is LGHDT and CDR2 is YNNKEL (reference sequence). The CDR3 covers 14 residues. V was shortened by 4 bases and J by 1 base, with 9 bases between the two germline ends.

The chain recombines TRBV7-2 with TRBJ2-7; the D gene is possibly TRBD2 (7 bases). V was clipped by 5 bases and J by 6 bases, with 11 bases between them. The germline CDR1 and CDR2 sequences are SGHTA and FQGNSA. The CDR3 runs 12 residues. CDR3 bases: TGTGCCAGCAGCCTGGGGGGGCGCGAGCAGTACTTC. This translates into CASSLGGREQYF.

The V gene is TRBV9, the J gene TRBJ2-5; D possibly corresponds to TRBD2 (8 bases). The CDR3 is 19 residues long. Germline V CDR1 and CDR2: SGDLS, YYNGEE. The V end was cut by 0 bases, the J end by 1 base, with 22 bases between. CDR3 coding DNA: TGTGCCAGCAGCGTAGTAGGGGGCGCGGTAGCGGGAAGCCAAGAGACCCAGTACTTC. Translating gives CASSVVGGAVAGSQETQYF.

This clone was recorded only once. CDR3: CASRGTSGVLNEQFF. CDR3 bases: TGTGCCAGTAGAGGGACTAGCGGGGTTCTTAATGAGCAGTTCTTC. The V and J genes are TRBV19 and TRBJ2-1; TRBD2 agrees at 13 bases. Germline V gene data show CDR1 as LNHDA and CDR2 as SQIVND (reference sequence). V shed 6 bases, J shed 7 bases, and the junction held 6 bases outside the gene matches. The length of the CDR3 is 15 residues. Filled out from reference TRBV19 and TRBJ2-1, the complete variable domain reads DGGITQSPKYLFRKEGQNVTLSCEQNLNHDAMYWYRQDPGQGLRLIYYSQIVNDFQKGDIAEGYSVSREKKESFPLTVTSAQKNPTAFYLCASRGTSGVLNEQFFGPGTRLTVL.

V is TRBV10-3 and J is TRBJ2-7, with a weak D call TRBD1 (7 bases). The CDR3 sequence is 15 residues long. Germline values: CDR1 ENHRY, CDR2 SYGVKD. The V end was cut by 3 bases, the J end by 9 bases, with 21 bases between. DNA for the CDR3: TGTGCCATCAGTGACCAGGGGGGTGCTGGTGGCGGGCAGTACTTC. This encodes CAISDQGGAGGGQYF.

The V and J genes are TRBV21-1 and TRBJ2-3; the DNA was not used to check the table's D call, TRBD2. TRBV21-1 is labeled a pseudogene. This CDR3 is 12 amino acids long. This CDR3 reads CASSKDRDTQYF. The CDR3 bases are TGTGCCAGCAGCAAAGACCGGGATACGCAGTATTTT.

CDR3 nucleotide sequence: TGTGCCAGCAGCTTATTGGGGGCCGGAGATACGCAGTATTTT. It encodes CASSLLGAGDTQYF. The V gene is TRBV11-1, the J gene TRBJ2-3; possible D gene TRBD1, 6 bases. The V end lost 2 bases, the J end lost 5 bases, and 11 bases lay between the germline ends. Germline CDR1 reads SGHAT; CDR2 reads FQDESV (reference sequence). The CDR3 is 14 amino acids.

This clone was observed once. The V gene is TRBV28, the J gene TRBJ2-3; 8 nucleotides agree with TRBD2. Trimming cost V 4 bases and J 3 bases; bases outside gene matches: 3. In germline, CDR1 is MDHEN, CDR2 SYDVKM. The CDR3 spans 14 residues. CDR3 amino acids: CASSSGGVTDTQYF. The CDR3 DNA is TGTGCCAGCAGTTCGGGGGGGGTAACAGATACGCAGTATTTT.

The chain employs TRBV28 and TRBJ2-3; D gene ambiguous. The germline V and J ends were trimmed by 4 bases and 5 bases, with 7 bases remaining between them. The germline V gene has CDR1 MDHEN and CDR2 SYDVKM. CDR3 length: 12 residues. The chain's CDR3 is CASSSYRDTQYF. DNA for the CDR3: TGTGCCAGCAGTTCCTACAGAGATACGCAGTATTTT.

The rearrangement uses TRBV18 and TRBJ1-6; no clear D gene. The CDR3 is made up of 16 amino acids. Per germline, CDR1 KGHSH and CDR2 LQKENI. Trimming pared 0 bases from V and 6 bases from J, leaving 12 bases between. CDR3 sequence reads: CASSPPRGGRNSPLHF. CDR3 nucleotides: TGTGCCAGCTCACCACCGCGGGGAGGACGTAATTCACCCCTCCACTTT.

The genes are TRBV3-1 (or the pseudogene TRBV3-2) and TRBJ2-1; 9 bases align to TRBD2. The CDR3 is 19 amino acids. Per germline, CDR1 LGHDT and CDR2 YNNKEL (reference sequence). Trimming at V came to 2 bases and at J to 6 bases, leaving 17 bases not matched to a gene. DNA of the CDR3: TGTGCCAGCAGCCAATCGCGGGGGCAAATGGGACTAGCAGGCAATGAGCAGTTCTTC. As protein: CASSQSRGQMGLAGNEQFF.

V gene TRBV11-2 combines with J gene TRBJ1-2, with TRBD1 matching over 8 bases. V was clipped by 2 bases and J by 7 bases; unmatched bases: 21. The CDR3 length is 19 residues. Germline values: CDR1 SGHAT, CDR2 FQNNGV. The CDR3 region is CASSLFNPIGSAGGSGYTF. The CDR3 bases are TGTGCCAGCAGCTTATTCAATCCTATAGGATCGGCAGGGGGCAGTGGCTACACCTTC.

V and J are TRBV21-1 and TRBJ2-7; whether TRBD1, the table's D call, matches the DNA was not checked. TRBV21-1 is termed a pseudogene. This CDR3 spans 14 amino acids. As DNA, the CDR3 is TGTGCCAGCATCAACAGGGGGCGCGGTTACGAGCAGTACTTC. It specifies CASINRGRGYEQYF.

This sequence joins TRBV11-2 and TRBJ2-3, with D possibly being TRBD2 (7 bases). In germline, CDR1 is SGHAT, CDR2 FQNNGV. The V end was cut by 5 bases, the J end by 1 base, with 16 bases between. CDR3 length: 16 amino acids. CDR3 region: CASSRSGGQGTDTQYF. CDR3 in DNA: TGTGCCAGCAGCCGGTCGGGGGGCCAGGGCACAGATACGCAGTATTTT.

The J gene is TRBJ2-3, the V gene TRBV11-2; 15 bases fit TRBD2. Germline V gives CDR1 SGHAT, CDR2 FQNNGV. The CDR3 is made up of 17 amino acids. J lost 3 bases, V lost 7 bases, and 8 bases had no gene match. The CDR3 loop reads CASNTGLAGGYTDTQYF. CDR3 bases: TGTGCCAGCAACACGGGACTAGCGGGGGGATATACAGATACGCAGTATTTT.

The J gene is TRBJ1-2, the V gene TRBV2, with 7 bases aligning to TRBD1. Germline V gene lookup returns CDR1 SNHLY and CDR2 FYNNEI. The CDR3 length is 14 residues. The V segment lost 7 bases and the J segment 0 bases; nucleotides outside the gene matches: 5. The CDR3 here is CASNVGQTNYGYTF. The CDR3 DNA is TGTGCCAGCAACGTGGGACAGACTAACTATGGCTACACCTTC.